Listed here are 24 T cell receptor beta chains from one sample, sequenced in a study of shared clonotypes between healthy human individuals. Clones were sequenced by immunoSEQ multiplex PCR, and TCRdb holds only the in-frame ones, with some missing. The table shows about 2.4 million clones, with over 85% occurring only once. The sequencing sample was made of naive CD4+ T cells from PBMCs. The sample's subset: CD45RA+ positively selected. These receptors all stem from a man younger than 30 in good health. Some clones in this sample may be carry-over from other donors' samples.

J is TRBJ2-1 and V is TRBV5-1, with 7 bases identical to TRBD1. Germline V gene sequence: CDR1 SGHRS, CDR2 YFSETQ. Unmatched junction bases numbered 9, after V lost 5 bases and J lost 4 bases. The CDR3 contains 15 residues. In DNA form, the CDR3 reads TGCGCCAGCAGTTATCAGGGGGAGAGGTACAATGAGCAGTTCTTC. It yields the protein CASSYQGERYNEQFF.

The gene calls are TRBV18 and TRBJ2-5; no firm D call. The CDR3 has 14 residues. The V gene's germline CDR1 is KGHSH and CDR2 LQKENI. Trimming left V 3 bases short and J 4 bases short, with 12 bases between. CDR3 loop: CASSPGSVAETQYF. The CDR3 coding sequence is TGTGCCAGCTCACCGGGGTCCGTTGCAGAGACCCAGTACTTC.

The chain uses TRBV28 and TRBJ1-1, with D perhaps TRBD1 (5 bases). CDR1 is MDHEN, CDR2 SYDVKM, per germline. This CDR3 is 12 amino acids long. Deletions cut 6 bases from V and 11 bases from J, with 16 bases between. The CDR3 DNA sequence: TGTGCCAGCAGAATGCCCCAGGGAAACGCTTTCTTT. It encodes CASRMPQGNAFF.

The CDR3 region is CASSLAGQQVDPLEQYF. The CDR3 bases are TGTGCCAGCAGCTTAGCGGGACAGCAAGTGGACCCTCTCGAGCAGTACTTC. V and J are TRBV7-2 and TRBJ2-7; 7 bases map to TRBD1. The CDR3 has 17 amino acids. V lost 0 bases to trimming and J lost 6 bases; unmatched junction nucleotides: 14. CDR1 is SGHTA, CDR2 FQGNSA, per germline.

J is TRBJ2-3 and V is TRBV11-2; no clear D gene. Germline lookup yields CDR1 SGHAT and CDR2 FQNNGV. V was cut by 2 bases and J by 1 base, with 13 bases left in between. There are 16 residues in the CDR3. DNA for the CDR3: TGTGCCAGCAGCTTATTGTCGCCTACGGGCACAGATACGCAGTATTTT. Its translation is CASSLLSPTGTDTQYF.

The chain employs TRBV7-6 and TRBJ2-3; no definite D call. This CDR3 comprises 17 residues. The germline V and J ends were trimmed by 6 bases and 0 bases, with 19 bases remaining between them. Germline-derived CDR1 and CDR2 are SGHVS and FNYEAQ. The CDR3 here is CASSPSPAPFSTDTQYF. The CDR3 nucleotides are TGTGCCAGCAGTCCCAGTCCCGCCCCCTTTAGCACAGATACGCAGTATTTT.

The chain couples TRBV5-1 to TRBJ1-4; D is unclear. CDR3 length equals 14 residues. Trimming removed 4 bases at V and 5 bases at J, with 12 bases between. CDR1 is SGHRS and CDR2 is YFSETQ in the germline V gene. The CDR3 is CASSPSVENEKLFF. The CDR3 bases are TGCGCCAGCAGCCCGTCAGTCGAGAATGAAAAACTGTTTTTT. Combining the CDR3 with reference TRBV5-1 and TRBJ1-4 gives the whole variable domain KAGVTQTPRYLIKTRGQQVTLSCSPISGHRSVSWYQQTPGQGLQFLFEYFSETQRNKGNFPGRFSGRQFSNSRSEMNVSTLELGDSALYLCASSPSVENEKLFFGSGTQLSVL.

The rearrangement links TRBV4-1 to TRBJ2-1, with 8 bases lining up with TRBD2. The CDR3 is 16 residues long. Losses at the gene ends were 3 bases for V and 5 bases for J; bases not matched to a gene: 9. Germline-derived CDR1 and CDR2 are MGHRA and YSYEKL. The CDR3 DNA sequence: TGCGCCAGCAGCCAGACCGGGACTAGGGGAAACAATGAGCAGTTCTTC. It specifies CASSQTGTRGNNEQFF.

The chain links TRBV7-9 to TRBJ2-4; the match to TRBD1 covers 8 bases. Looked up from germline, CDR1 is SEHNR and CDR2 is FQNEAQ (reference sequence). J was trimmed by 9 bases and V by 5 bases; bases with no gene match: 15. The CDR3 contains 16 residues. The CDR3 sequence: CASSPKGGQGGFIQYF. The CDR3 DNA reads as TGTGCCAGCAGCCCCAAAGGAGGACAGGGCGGATTCATTCAGTACTTC.

This rearrangement joins TRBV6-1 to TRBJ2-7; D perhaps matches TRBD2 (6 bases). Germline assignment: CDR1 MNHNS and CDR2 SASEGT. The CDR3 runs to 14 residues. Trimming took 6 bases from V and 7 from J, leaving 19 bases between them. CDR3 in DNA: TGTGCCAGCAGATTGTGGGGACGGGAGTGGGAGCAGTACTTC. Residues: CASRLWGREWEQYF.

This clone was counted a single time. This chain connects TRBV7-2 to TRBJ2-7; no clear D gene. Germline V gene lookup returns CDR1 SGHTA and CDR2 FQGNSA. The CDR3 has 13 residues. V lost 5 bases and J 1 base, leaving 9 bases between the germline ends. The DNA for the CDR3 is TGTGCCAGCAGCCAAATGATGTCCTACGAGCAGTACTTC. It codes for CASSQMMSYEQYF.

The V and J genes are TRBV28 and TRBJ2-3; 10 nucleotides align to TRBD2. The CDR3 totals 15 residues. The V and J ends lost 5 bases and 2 bases, in that order; junction bases with no gene match: 4. Germline lookup yields CDR1 MDHEN and CDR2 SYDVKM. For the CDR3, the DNA is TGTGCCAGCAGTGTAGCGGGAGGATACACAGATACGCAGTATTTT. Residues: CASSVAGGYTDTQYF.

The J gene is TRBJ2-1, the V gene TRBV6-4, with D hard to call. Germline CDR1 MRHNA, CDR2 SNTAGT. Trimming took off 0 bases at V and 9 bases at J, with 9 bases between the two ends. This CDR3 contains 13 residues. The CDR3 region is CASSDSNRGEQFF. CDR3 coding DNA: TGTGCCAGCAGTGACTCGAATCGCGGTGAGCAGTTCTTC.

The V call is TRBV9, the J call TRBJ2-1; 9 positions agree with TRBD1. CDR1 SGDLS and CDR2 YYNGEE come from the germline V gene. V lost 4 bases, J lost 3 bases, and 8 bases stayed unmatched. This CDR3 has 16 residues. The CDR3 DNA is TGTGCCAGCAGCCTTACAGGGACAGGGCTCTACAATGAGCAGTTCTTC. Its protein is CASSLTGTGLYNEQFF.

This clone has only a few counts. Other nucleotide sequences in the sample specify the same CDR3. This chain uses TRBV29-1 with TRBJ1-1; D perhaps matches TRBD1 (5 bases). Germline V gene sequence: CDR1 SQVTM, CDR2 ANQGSEA. The CDR3 spans 13 residues. The V gene lost 4 bases and the J gene lost 0 bases, with 9 bases spanning the gap. CDR3 DNA sequence: TGCAGCGTTGTGGGACGGTTGAACACTGAAGCTTTCTTT. Translated, it gives CSVVGRLNTEAFF.

About this clone itself: Other DNA sequences in this sample translate to the same CDR3. The chain links TRBV28 to TRBJ2-7; D remains unclear. Trimming removed 3 bases from V and 0 bases from J, with 9 bases in between. This CDR3 is 14 amino acids long. Germline V gives CDR1 MDHEN, CDR2 SYDVKM. CDR3 protein: CASSLSGSSYEQYF. The DNA for the CDR3 is TGTGCCAGCAGTTTGTCGGGTTCCTCCTACGAGCAGTACTTC. Full variable domain (remainder filled in from reference TRBV28 and TRBJ2-7): DVKVTQSSRYLVKRTGEKVFLECVQDMDHENMFWYRQDPGLGLRLIYFSYDVKMKEKGDIPEGYSVSREKKERFSLILESASTNQTSMYLCASSLSGSSYEQYFGPGTRLTVT.

The chain combines TRBV2 with TRBJ2-5; 8 positions match TRBD1. V shed 7 bases, J shed 4 bases, and the junction held 8 bases outside the gene matches. The CDR3 runs to 14 residues. Germline lookup yields CDR1 SNHLY and CDR2 FYNNEI. This CDR3 reads CASTNGTGGETQYF. CDR3 DNA sequence: TGTGCCAGCACCAACGGAACAGGGGGAGAGACCCAGTACTTC.

The rearrangement links TRBV5-6 to TRBJ2-6, with 7 bases aligning to TRBD2. The CDR3 has 17 residues. CDR1 is SGHDT and CDR2 is YYEEEE in the germline V gene. V lost 2 bases, J lost 2 bases, and 7 bases stayed unmatched. Here the CDR3 DNA reads TGTGCCAGCAGCTTAGGTTTGCGGGAGACTGGGGCCAACGTCCTGACTTTC. It is translated as CASSLGLRETGANVLTF.

V usage is TRBV11-2 and J usage is TRBJ2-7, with 8 bases that match TRBD2. CDR3 length: 14 amino acids. J was trimmed by 7 bases and V by 4 bases; bases with no gene match: 9. From germline, CDR1 is SGHAT and CDR2 FQNNGV. The CDR3 region is CASSSPSGSEEQYF. In nucleotides, the CDR3 is TGTGCCAGCAGCTCCCCCAGCGGGAGTGAAGAGCAGTACTTC.

The DNA for the CDR3 is TGTGCCAGCGATAGGGACGGAGCCTACGAGCAGTACTTC. It is translated as CASDRDGAYEQYF. The chain is built from TRBV6-1 and TRBJ2-7; either TRBD1 or TRBD2 may supply D (5 bases each). The CDR3 covers 13 residues. Germline V gene lookup returns CDR1 MNHNS and CDR2 SASEGT. The germline V and J ends were trimmed by 8 bases and 2 bases, with 13 bases remaining between them.

The V call is TRBV18, the J call TRBJ2-3; D possibly corresponds to TRBD2 (6 bases). This CDR3 comprises 17 residues. The V end was cut by 2 bases, the J end by 5 bases, with 20 bases between. Per the germline V gene, CDR1 is KGHSH and CDR2 is LQKENI. The CDR3 protein is CASSPINDRELGDTQYF. The CDR3 bases are TGTGCCAGCTCACCAATCAACGACCGGGAGCTAGGAGATACGCAGTATTTT.

This clone was recorded only once. The chain couples TRBV7-8 to TRBJ2-7, with 7 bases identical to TRBD1. This CDR3 has 15 residues. Per germline, CDR1 SGHVS and CDR2 FQNEAQ. The V gene end was trimmed by 3 bases and the J gene end by 0 bases; junction bases not matched to a gene: 5. The CDR3 spells CASSLSTGPSYEQYF. CDR3 coding DNA: TGTGCCAGCAGCTTGTCGACAGGGCCCTCCTACGAGCAGTACTTC.

J is TRBJ1-2 and V is TRBV7-2; TRBD1 is a possible D gene (6 bases). This CDR3 region has 13 residues. Trimming cost V 6 bases and J 4 bases, with 12 bases left between them. Germline V gene sequence: CDR1 SGHTA, CDR2 FQGNSA. The CDR3 is CASRYTGIYGYTF. CDR3 bases: TGTGCCAGCAGATATACAGGGATCTATGGCTACACCTTC.

This chain uses TRBV7-3 with TRBJ2-1; 10 bases agree with TRBD2. The J segment lost 4 bases and the V segment lost 0 bases, leaving 3 bases of the junction unmatched. The CDR3 spans 16 residues. Germline V gene data show CDR1 as SGHTA and CDR2 as FQGTGA. CDR3 coding DNA: TGTGCCAGCAGCTTAACCCCTAGCGGGGGATACAATGAGCAGTTCTTC. Protein: CASSLTPSGGYNEQFF. The variable domain in full, with the rest retrieved from reference TRBV7-3 and TRBJ2-1, is GAGVSQTPSNKVTEKGKYVELRCDPISGHTALYWYRQSLGQGPEFLIYFQGTGAADDSGLPNDRFFAVRPEGSVSTLKIQRTERGDSAVYLCASSLTPSGGYNEQFFGPGTRLTVL.